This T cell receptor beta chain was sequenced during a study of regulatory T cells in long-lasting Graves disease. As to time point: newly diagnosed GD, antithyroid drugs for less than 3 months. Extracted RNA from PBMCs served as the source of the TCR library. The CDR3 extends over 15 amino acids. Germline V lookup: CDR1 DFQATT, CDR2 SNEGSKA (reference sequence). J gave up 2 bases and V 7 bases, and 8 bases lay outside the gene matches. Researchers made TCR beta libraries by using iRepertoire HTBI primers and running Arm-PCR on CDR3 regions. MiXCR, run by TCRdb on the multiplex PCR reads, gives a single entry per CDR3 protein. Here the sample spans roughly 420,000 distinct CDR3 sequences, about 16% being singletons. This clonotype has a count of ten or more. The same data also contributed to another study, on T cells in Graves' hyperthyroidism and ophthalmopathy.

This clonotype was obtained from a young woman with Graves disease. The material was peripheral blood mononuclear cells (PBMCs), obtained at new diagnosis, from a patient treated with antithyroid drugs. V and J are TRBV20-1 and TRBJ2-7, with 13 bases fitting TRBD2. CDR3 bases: TGCAGTGTTACATCCGGGACTAGCGGGGCCTACGAGCAGTACTTC. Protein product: CSVTSGTSGAYEQYF.